Included here is one TCR beta chain sequence, with context. This CDR3 contains 16 residues. V lost 3 bases and J 4 bases, leaving 21 bases between the germline ends. The germline gives CDR1 SQVTM, CDR2 ANQGSEA. The entry originates in a study of beta chain features in type 1 diabetes. All of the isolated RNA was reverse transcribed, so expressed TCRB transcripts were sequenced. TCRdb keeps only in-frame clones here, not all; method: immunoSEQ multiplex PCR. The sample lists 300,000 to 350,000 clones; approximately 14% were seen once. The material sequenced was central memory CD4+ T cells from blood. The clonotype comes from a young man in good health. The V call is TRBV29-1, the J call TRBJ1-2; no firm D call. CDR3 nucleotides: TGCAGCGTTGACGGTAGCGGCAAGGGAGGACTCTATGGCTACACCTTC. Translating gives CSVDGSGKGGLYGYTF.